This TCR beta chain was captured in a study of blood T cell repertoires in COVID-19. In the study overall: The cDNA or gDNA used as material had been derived from T cells, B-cell-depleted T cells, or PBMCs.

The V gene end was trimmed by 7 bases and the J gene end by 0 bases; junction bases not matched to a gene: 6. The CDR3 has 15 amino acids. CDR1 and CDR2 from the germline V gene are SNHLY and FYNNEI. Only in-frame clones appear in the TCRdb table, and some are missing; sequencing was by immunoSEQ multiplex PCR. The sample lists about 180,000 clones; roughly nine tenths were seen once. This clone was seen more than once but under ten times. This TCR was recovered from a man aged 50-59 years with acute or convalescent COVID-19. The sample was peripheral blood. The chain links TRBV2 to TRBJ1-5, with 7 nucleotides matching TRBD1. The CDR3 nucleotides are TGTGCCAGCAAAAGGGACAGCGTTAGCAATCAGCCCCAGCATTTT. Its protein product is CASKRDSVSNQPQHF.